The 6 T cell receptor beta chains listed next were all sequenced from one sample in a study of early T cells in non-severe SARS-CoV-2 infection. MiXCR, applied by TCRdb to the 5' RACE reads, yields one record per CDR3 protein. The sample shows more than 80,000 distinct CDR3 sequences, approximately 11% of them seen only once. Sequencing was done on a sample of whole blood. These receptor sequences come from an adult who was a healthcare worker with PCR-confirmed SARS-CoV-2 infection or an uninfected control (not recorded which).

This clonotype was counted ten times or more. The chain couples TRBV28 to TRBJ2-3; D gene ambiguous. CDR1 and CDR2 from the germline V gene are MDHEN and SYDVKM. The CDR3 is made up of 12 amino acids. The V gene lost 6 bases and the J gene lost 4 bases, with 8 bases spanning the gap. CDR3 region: CASSRGPDTQYF. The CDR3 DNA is TGTGCCAGCAGCCGTGGTCCAGATACGCAGTATTTT.

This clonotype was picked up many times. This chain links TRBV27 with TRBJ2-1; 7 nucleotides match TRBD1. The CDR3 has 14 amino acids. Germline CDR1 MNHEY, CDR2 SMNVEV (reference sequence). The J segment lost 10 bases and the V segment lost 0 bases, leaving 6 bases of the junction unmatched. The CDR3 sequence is CASSLSSTGPEQFF. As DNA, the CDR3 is TGTGCCAGCAGTTTATCGTCGACAGGGCCCGAGCAGTTCTTC.

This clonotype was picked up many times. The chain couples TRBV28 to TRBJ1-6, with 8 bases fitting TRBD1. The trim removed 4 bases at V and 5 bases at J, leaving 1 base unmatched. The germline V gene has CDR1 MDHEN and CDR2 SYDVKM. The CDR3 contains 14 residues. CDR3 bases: TGTGCCAGCAGTTCGACAGGGGATAATTCACCCCTCCACTTT. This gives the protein CASSSTGDNSPLHF.

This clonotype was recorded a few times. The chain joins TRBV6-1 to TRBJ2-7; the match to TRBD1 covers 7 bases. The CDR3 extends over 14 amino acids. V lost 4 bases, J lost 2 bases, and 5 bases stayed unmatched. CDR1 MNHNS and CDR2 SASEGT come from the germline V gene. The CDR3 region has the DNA TGTGCCAGCAGTGCGGACAGGAGCCCCTACGAGCAGTACTTC. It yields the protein CASSADRSPYEQYF.

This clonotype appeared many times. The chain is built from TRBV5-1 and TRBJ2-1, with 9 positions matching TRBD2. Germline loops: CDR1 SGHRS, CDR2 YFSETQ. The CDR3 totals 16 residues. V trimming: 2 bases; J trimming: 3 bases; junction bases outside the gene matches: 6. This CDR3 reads CASSFNLAGDYNEQFF. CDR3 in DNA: TGCGCCAGCAGCTTTAATTTAGCGGGGGACTACAATGAGCAGTTCTTC.

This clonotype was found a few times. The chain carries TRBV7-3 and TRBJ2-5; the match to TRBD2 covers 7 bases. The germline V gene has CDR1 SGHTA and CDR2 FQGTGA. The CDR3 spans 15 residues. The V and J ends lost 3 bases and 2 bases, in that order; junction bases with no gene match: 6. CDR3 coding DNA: TGTGCCAGCAGCTTGGGCGCGGGGGTACAAGAGACCCAGTACTTC. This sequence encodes CASSLGAGVQETQYF.